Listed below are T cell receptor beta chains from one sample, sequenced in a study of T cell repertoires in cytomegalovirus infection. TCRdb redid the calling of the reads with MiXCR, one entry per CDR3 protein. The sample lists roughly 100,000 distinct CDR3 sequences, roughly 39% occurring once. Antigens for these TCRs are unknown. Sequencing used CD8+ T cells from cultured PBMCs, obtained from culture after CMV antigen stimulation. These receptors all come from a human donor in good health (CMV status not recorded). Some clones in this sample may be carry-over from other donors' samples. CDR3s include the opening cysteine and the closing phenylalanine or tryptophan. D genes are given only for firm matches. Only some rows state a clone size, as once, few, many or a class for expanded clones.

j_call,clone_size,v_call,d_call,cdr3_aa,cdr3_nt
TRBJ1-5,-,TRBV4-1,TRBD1,CASSQEDRGDQPQHF,TGCGCCAGCAGCCAAGAGGACAGGGGCGATCAGCCCCAGCATTTT
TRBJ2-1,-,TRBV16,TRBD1,CASETGDKWQFF,TGTGCCAGCGAGACAGGGGACAAGTGGCAGTTCTTC
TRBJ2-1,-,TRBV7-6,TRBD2,CASSTLGREQFF,TGTGCCAGCAGCACCCTCGGGAGGGAGCAGTTCTTC
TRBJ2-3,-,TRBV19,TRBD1,CASSSPGQGYDTQYF,TGTGCCAGTAGTTCACCGGGACAGGGGTACGATACGCAGTATTTT
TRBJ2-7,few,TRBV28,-,CASSPPTGFSYEQYF,TGTGCCAGCAGTCCCCCGACGGGGTTCTCCTACGAGCAGTACTTC
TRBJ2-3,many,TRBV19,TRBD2,CASTPGSGASTDTQYF,TGTGCCAGTACCCCCGGTAGCGGGGCTAGCACAGATACGCAGTATTTT
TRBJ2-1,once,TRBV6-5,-,CASSYSGTAGEQFF,TGTGCCAGCAGTTACTCCGGCACGGCAGGTGAGCAGTTCTTC
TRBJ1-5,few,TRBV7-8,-,CASSSGGYNQPQHF,TGTGCCAGCAGCTCGGGGGGCTACAATCAGCCCCAGCATTTT
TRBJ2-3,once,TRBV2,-,CASRPEGGFFADTQYF,TGTGCCAGCAGGCCAGAAGGGGGGTTTTTCGCAGATACGCAGTATTTT
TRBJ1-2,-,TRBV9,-,CASSDWPNYGYTF,TGTGCCAGCAGCGATTGGCCAAACTATGGCTACACCTTC
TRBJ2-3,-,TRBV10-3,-,CAISESTRSITDTQYF,TGTGCCATCAGTGAGTCGACAAGGAGTATCACAGATACGCAGTATTTT
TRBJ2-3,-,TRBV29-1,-,CSVDYLEGRTDTQYF,TGCAGCGTTGATTACCTAGAGGGTCGCACAGATACGCAGTATTTT
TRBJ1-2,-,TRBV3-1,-,CASSQVGQFFYGYTF,TGTGCCAGCAGCCAAGTTGGCCAGTTCTTCTATGGCTACACCTTC
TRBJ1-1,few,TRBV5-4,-,CASSLRRGVTEAFF,TGTGCCAGCAGCTTGAGACGGGGTGTCACTGAAGCTTTCTTT
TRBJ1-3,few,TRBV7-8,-,CASSFPIQGSGNTIYF,TGTGCCAGCAGCTTCCCAATACAGGGCTCTGGAAACACCATATATTTT
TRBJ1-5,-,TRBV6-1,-,CASSEVVGSNQPQHF,TGTGCCAGCAGTGAAGTGGTGGGTAGCAATCAGCCCCAGCATTTT
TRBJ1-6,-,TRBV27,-,CATGTGRGSPLHF,TGTGCCACCGGAACAGGGCGGGGGTCACCCCTCCACTTT
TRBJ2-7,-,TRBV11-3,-,CASSPGRGTSYEQYF,TGTGCCAGCAGCCCTGGGCGGGGAACGTCCTACGAGCAGTACTTC
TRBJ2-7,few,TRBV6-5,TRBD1,CASSYSQGAYEQYF,TGTGCCAGCAGTTACTCTCAGGGGGCTTACGAGCAGTACTTC
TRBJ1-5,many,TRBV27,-,CASSWGNNQPQHF,TGTGCCAGCAGTTGGGGGAACAATCAGCCCCAGCATTTT
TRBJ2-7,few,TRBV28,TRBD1,CASSPDRGAYEQYF,TGTGCCAGCAGCCCGGACAGGGGCGCCTACGAGCAGTACTTC
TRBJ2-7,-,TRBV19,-,CASSIDGAEQYF,TGTGCCAGTAGTATAGATGGGGCCGAGCAGTACTTC
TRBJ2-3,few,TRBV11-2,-,CASSLARQSTDTQYF,TGTGCCAGCAGCTTAGCCCGACAGAGCACAGATACGCAGTATTTT
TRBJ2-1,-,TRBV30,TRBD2,CAWNPAGDHEQFF,TGTGCCTGGAACCCAGCGGGGGACCATGAGCAGTTCTTC
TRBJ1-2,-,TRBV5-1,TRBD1,CASSRDRADGYTF,TGCGCCAGCAGCAGAGACAGGGCCGACGGCTACACCTTC
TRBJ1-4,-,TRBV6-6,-,CASSLMATNEKLFF,TGTGCCAGCAGCTTAATGGCAACTAATGAAAAACTGTTTTTT
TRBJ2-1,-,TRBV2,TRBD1,CASSEGQGYGEQFF,TGTGCCAGCAGTGAGGGACAGGGGTATGGTGAGCAGTTCTTC
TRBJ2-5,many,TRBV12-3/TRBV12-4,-,CASSSRAEETQYF,TGTGCCAGCTCCTCCCGGGCAGAAGAGACCCAGTACTTC
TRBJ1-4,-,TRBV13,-,CASSFGTTNEKLFF,TGTGCCAGCAGCTTCGGAACCACTAATGAAAAACTGTTTTTT
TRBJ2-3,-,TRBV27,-,CASSLSGARPDTQYF,TGTGCCAGCAGTTTATCAGGGGCGCGCCCAGATACGCAGTATTTT
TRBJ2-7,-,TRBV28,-,CASSFYGTSYEQYF,TGTGCCAGCAGTTTTTACGGGACATCCTACGAGCAGTACTTC
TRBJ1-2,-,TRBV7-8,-,CASSSRQEANYGYTF,TGTGCCAGCAGCTCCAGACAGGAGGCTAACTATGGCTACACCTTC
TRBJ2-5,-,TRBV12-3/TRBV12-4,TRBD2,CASSLHGGKETQYF,TGTGCCAGCAGTTTACACGGGGGGAAAGAGACCCAGTACTTC